This T cell receptor (beta chain) stems from a study of blood T cell repertoires in COVID-19. About the research overall: Specimens from acute and convalescent COVID-19 originated in the United States, Italy and Spain. Nucleic acid was either cDNA or gDNA, and it came from T cells, B-cell-depleted T cells, or PBMCs.

As handled by the study authors: Using reference gene primer amplification, nucleated cell counts were estimated. Profiling relied on immunoSEQ multiplex PCR, and the TCRdb table lists in-frame clones only, not all of them. For V, J and clone size, that table is used; D and trimming come from the DNA. Of approximately 240,000 clones in the sample, 84% were seen once. The sequenced sample consisted of peripheral blood. The TCR originated in a man aged 50 to 60 with acute or convalescent COVID-19.

The chain's CDR3 is CATLVTGEDQPQHF. Here the CDR3 DNA reads TGTGCCACCTTAGTCACAGGGGAAGATCAGCCCCAGCATTTT. The chain recombines TRBV28 with TRBJ1-5, with 7 nucleotides matching TRBD1. V dropped 10 bases and J dropped 5; count of bases not matched to a gene: 11. The V gene's germline CDR1 is MDHEN and CDR2 SYDVKM. The CDR3 sequence is 14 residues long.